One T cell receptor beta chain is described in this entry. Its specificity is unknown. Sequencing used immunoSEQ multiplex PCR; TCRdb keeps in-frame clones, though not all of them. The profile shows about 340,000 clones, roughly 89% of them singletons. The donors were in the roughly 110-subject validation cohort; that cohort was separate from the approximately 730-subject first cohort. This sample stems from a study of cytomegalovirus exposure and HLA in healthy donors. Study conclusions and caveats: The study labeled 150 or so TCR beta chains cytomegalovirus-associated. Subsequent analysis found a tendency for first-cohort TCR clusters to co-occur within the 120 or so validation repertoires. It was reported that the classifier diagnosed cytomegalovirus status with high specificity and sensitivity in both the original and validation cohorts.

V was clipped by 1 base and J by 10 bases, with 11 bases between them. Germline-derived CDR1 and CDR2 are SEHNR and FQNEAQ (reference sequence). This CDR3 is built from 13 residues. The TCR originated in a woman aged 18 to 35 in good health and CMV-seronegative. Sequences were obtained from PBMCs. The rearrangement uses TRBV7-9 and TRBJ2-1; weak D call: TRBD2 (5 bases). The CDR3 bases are TGTGCCAGCAGCTTAGTCCTAGCCGGCGAGCAGTTCTTC. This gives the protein CASSLVLAGEQFF. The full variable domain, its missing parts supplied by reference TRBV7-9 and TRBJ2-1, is DTGVSQNPRHKITKRGQNVTFRCDPISEHNRLYWYRQTLGQGPEFLTYFQNEAQLEKSRLLSDRFSAERPKGSFSTLEIQRTEQGDSAMYLCASSLVLAGEQFFGPGTRLTVL.